The clone carrying this T cell receptor beta chain was counted between two and nine times. Other DNA sequences within the sample encode an identical CDR3. This specimen comes from a study of blood T cell repertoires in COVID-19. Study background: Material from acute and convalescent COVID-19 was sourced from the United States, Italy and Spain. The analysed material was cDNA or gDNA that came from T cells, B-cell-depleted T cells, or PBMCs.

Study processing details: Nucleated cell number was recorded as an estimate derived from reference gene primer amplification. Assay used: immunoSEQ multiplex PCR; TCRdb lists only in-frame clones, some missing. V and J calls and clone size are those listed in that table; D and trimming were worked out from the DNA. Counted here are approximately 190,000 clones, roughly 81% occurring once; the ten biggest clones make up more than 4.5%. V shed 6 bases, J shed 4 bases, and the junction held 0 bases outside the gene matches. This CDR3 spans 13 amino acids. The germline V gene has CDR1 SNHLY and CDR2 FYNNEI.

V is TRBV2 and J is TRBJ1-5; 10 bases align to TRBD1. The receptor's source is a woman in her 70s with active or convalescent COVID-19. Sequencing was carried out using peripheral blood. In DNA, the CDR3 is TGTGCCAGCAGGGGACAGGGGAATCAGCCCCAGCATTTT. This codes for CASRGQGNQPQHF. Filled out from reference TRBV2 and TRBJ1-5, the complete variable domain reads EPEVTQTPSHQVTQMGQEVILRCVPISNHLYFYWYRQILGQKVEFLVSFYNNEISEKSEIFDDQFSVERPDGSNFTLKIRSTKLEDSAMYFCASRGQGNQPQHFGDGTRLSIL.